The entry below gives a single TCR beta chain sequence along with its context. Its matching antigen is unknown. Unique molecular identifiers tagged the TCRbeta library. TCRdb re-called the PCR reads with MiXCR, one entry per CDR3 protein. The sample records about 640,000 distinct CDR3 sequences, 10% to 15% being singletons. These data come from a study of T-cell reconstitution after alpha-beta-depleted transplantation in children. Overall study findings and caveats: Approximately two months post-transplant, alpha-beta T cells reportedly originated from several hundred expanded graft clones. After one year, T-cell counts and TCRbeta diversity mostly came from new T cells. From surviving recipient T cells and thymic progenitors came the high day-60 TCRbeta diversity observed in some patients.

Looked up from germline, CDR1 is LGHNA and CDR2 is YNFKEQ. Losses at the gene ends were 1 base for V and 5 bases for J; bases not matched to a gene: 4. The CDR3 totals 15 residues. This chain joins TRBV4-2 and TRBJ2-1; TRBD1 matches 8 bases. This sequence was found in a male patient aged 10 to 17 who had a stem cell transplant for acute myeloid leukemia, so the T cells may come from the graft donor. The starting material was PBMCs, mostly from graft donor cells, obtained 360 days after TCRalphabeta/CD19-depleted stem cell transplant. The CDR3 region is CASSQGTGYDNEQFF. The CDR3 bases are TGTGCCAGCAGCCAAGGGACAGGGTACGACAATGAGCAGTTCTTC.